This T cell receptor (beta chain) originates from a study of blood T cell repertoires in COVID-19. On the study more broadly: T cells, B-cell-depleted T cells, or PBMCs supplied cDNA or gDNA.

The V end lost 0 bases, the J end lost 9 bases, and 9 bases lay between the germline ends. CDR1 is MRHNA, CDR2 SNTAGT, per germline. The CDR3 is made up of 13 amino acids. TCRdb keeps only in-frame clones here, not all; method: immunoSEQ multiplex PCR. Altogether over 130,000 clones are present, about four fifths being singletons, with the ten largest covering around 7.8%. Sequenced: peripheral blood. The chain uses TRBV6-4 and TRBJ2-1; D is unresolved. The receptor was isolated from a human donor in a cohort sampled during active COVID-19. CDR3 sequence reads: CASSDSRFGEQFF. CDR3 nucleotides: TGTGCCAGCAGTGACTCGAGGTTCGGTGAGCAGTTCTTC.